Below are 19 T cell receptor beta chains sequenced from a single sample in a study of cytomegalovirus exposure and HLA in healthy donors. Use of 60 Vbeta and 13 Jbeta primers characterized the PCR. Here immunoSEQ multiplex PCR was the method, and the copy in TCRdb shows in-frame clones only, minus some. Among fewer than 250,000 clones listed, about 75% were seen once. Sequencing was performed on PBMCs. Receptors were obtained from a woman aged 25 to 39 in good health and CMV-seronegative.

This clone was seen a single time. The genes are TRBV5-8 and TRBJ1-4, with 8 bases matching TRBD1. Germline V gives CDR1 SGHTS, CDR2 YDEGEE. With V trimmed by 1 base and J by 4 bases, 9 bases remained unmatched. The CDR3 has 17 residues. The CDR3 spells CASSLYAGGNGNEKLFF. The CDR3 coding sequence is TGTGCCAGCAGCTTGTACGCAGGGGGCAACGGTAATGAAAAACTGTTTTTT.

By frequency in the sample, this clone is medium-sized (0.01 to 0.1%). This chain connects TRBV4-2 to TRBJ1-5; D might be TRBD1 (6 bases). Germline CDR1 and CDR2: LGHNA and YNFKEQ. V shed 0 bases and J shed 11 bases, with 17 bases lying between them. This CDR3 contains 15 residues. The CDR3 DNA reads TGTGCCAGCAGCCAAGACCCCTGGGGGCTGGAGGCCCAGCATTTT. It yields the protein CASSQDPWGLEAQHF.

The chain uses TRBV6-5 and TRBJ2-5; 8 nucleotides line up with TRBD1. The CDR3 sequence is 14 residues long. J was trimmed by 4 bases and V by 6 bases; bases with no gene match: 7. The germline gives CDR1 MNHEY, CDR2 SVGAGI. CDR3 protein: CASSGQGLGETQYF. CDR3 DNA sequence: TGTGCCAGCAGCGGACAGGGCTTGGGAGAGACCCAGTACTTC.

This chain joins TRBV21-1 and TRBJ2-5; TRBD2 reflects the table's D call only, with no check against the DNA. TRBV21-1 is termed a pseudogene. The CDR3 length is 17 residues. CDR3 in amino acids: CASSISKRTSDVETQYF. In DNA, the CDR3 is TGTGCCAGCAGCATAAGCAAGAGGACTAGTGATGTGGAGACCCAGTACTTC.

The J gene is TRBJ2-5, the V gene TRBV19, with D unresolved. Germline CDR1 LNHDA, CDR2 SQIVND (reference sequence). The V and J ends lost 9 bases and 5 bases respectively, with 7 bases between them. The CDR3 extends over 10 amino acids. The CDR3 is CASGWETQYF. The CDR3 coding sequence is TGTGCCAGCGGTTGGGAGACCCAGTACTTC.

This clone showed up just a few times. A far bigger clonotype differs at one base, so this is likely a read error. The CDR3 reads CASGLPSPPGGYYNEPFF. CDR3 coding DNA: TGTGCTAGTGGTTTACCCAGTCCCCCCGGGGGGTACTACAATGAGCCGTTCTTC. The rearrangement joins TRBV12-5 to TRBJ2-1; TRBD2 matches at 7 bases. Germline CDR1 LGHNT, CDR2 FRNRAP. This CDR3 has 18 amino acids.

This clone was seen just once. The chain couples TRBV29-1 to TRBJ1-2; 10 bases map to TRBD1. CDR1 is SQVTM, CDR2 ANQGSEA, per germline. CDR3 length: 12 amino acids. V dropped 7 bases and J dropped 8; count of bases not matched to a gene: 7. CDR3 nucleotide sequence: TGCAGCGCGGGACAGGGGAGAGGCGGCTACACCTTC. This encodes CSAGQGRGGYTF.

The genes are TRBV4-1 and TRBJ2-7; possible D gene TRBD1, 6 bases. Trimming removed 1 base at V and 4 bases at J, with 14 bases between. Germline V gives CDR1 MGHRA, CDR2 YSYEKL. The CDR3 is made up of 15 amino acids. DNA for the CDR3: TGCGCCAGCAGCCAAGCGCAGGGGTTAGGGTACGAGCAGTACTTC. Protein sequence: CASSQAQGLGYEQYF.

This clone has more than one count but fewer than ten. The chain employs TRBV11-3 and TRBJ2-1; possibly TRBD1 for D (6 bases). The V and J ends lost 0 bases and 6 bases respectively, with 6 bases between them. Germline V gives CDR1 SGHNT, CDR2 YENEEA. The CDR3 is made up of 13 amino acids. The CDR3 protein is CASSLEGGNEQFF. Here the CDR3 DNA reads TGTGCCAGCAGCTTAGAAGGGGGCAATGAGCAGTTCTTC.

This chain uses TRBV11-3 with TRBJ1-6; the match to TRBD1 covers 7 bases. Germline V gene lookup returns CDR1 SGHNT and CDR2 YENEEA. Trimming removed 5 bases from V and 10 bases from J; junction bases left unmatched: 8. The CDR3 has 14 amino acids. The CDR3 region is CASSRTGVDSPLHF. Here the CDR3 DNA reads TGTGCCAGCAGCCGAACAGGGGTGGACTCACCCCTCCACTTT. Full variable domain (remainder filled in from reference TRBV11-3 and TRBJ1-6): EAGVVQSPRYKIIEKKQPVAFWCNPISGHNTLYWYLQNLGQGPELLIRYENEEAVDDSQLPKDRFSAERLKGVDSTLKIQPAELGDSAVYLCASSRTGVDSPLHFGNGTRLTVT.

V gene TRBV11-3 combines with J gene TRBJ2-1; the D gene is possibly TRBD2 (6 bases). Trimming took off 4 bases at V and 0 bases at J, with 10 bases between the two ends. Germline V gene data show CDR1 as SGHNT and CDR2 as YENEEA. The CDR3 loop spans 15 amino acids. CDR3 coding DNA: TGTGCCAGCAGCTCGCCGGGGGTCTCCTACAATGAGCAGTTCTTC. Its protein product is CASSSPGVSYNEQFF.

The rearrangement uses TRBV19 and TRBJ2-2; D possibly corresponds to TRBD2 (7 bases). CDR1 is LNHDA, CDR2 SQIVND, per germline (reference sequence). Trimming removed 6 bases at V and 3 bases at J, with 14 bases between. The CDR3 totals 15 residues. The CDR3 region has the DNA TGTGCCAGTAGCGGGGGGCCCGGGGACACCGGGGAGCTGTTTTTT. It codes for CASSGGPGDTGELFF.

This clone was counted only a few times. This sequence joins TRBV2 and TRBJ1-2; D unresolved. Germline assignment: CDR1 SNHLY and CDR2 FYNNEI. Trimming took off 8 bases at V and 7 bases at J, with 14 bases between the two ends. The CDR3 is 12 amino acids. The CDR3 loop is CASQSEDGGYTF. CDR3 DNA sequence: TGTGCCAGCCAGAGCGAAGACGGTGGCTACACCTTC.

This clone came up once. The CDR3 nucleotides read TGTGCCAGTAGTCGGGATCCCGTATTCGATGGCTACACCTTC. Its translation: CASSRDPVFDGYTF. The rearrangement uses TRBV19 and TRBJ1-2, with D unresolved. This CDR3 region has 14 residues. V dropped 5 bases and J dropped 6 bases, with 16 bases sitting between them. The germline V gene has CDR1 LNHDA and CDR2 SQIVND (reference sequence).

This clone came up once. The rearrangement uses TRBV19 and TRBJ1-5, with D hard to call. CDR3 length: 13 residues. Germline loops: CDR1 LNHDA, CDR2 SQIVND (reference sequence). Trimming took 5 bases from V and 4 from J, leaving 9 bases between them. In nucleotides, the CDR3 is TGTGCCAGTAGTGTGACCGGGAATCAGCCCCAGCATTTT. The encoded protein is CASSVTGNQPQHF. The whole variable domain, filled in from reference TRBV19 and TRBJ1-5, reads DGGITQSPKYLFRKEGQNVTLSCEQNLNHDAMYWYRQDPGQGLRLIYYSQIVNDFQKGDIAEGYSVSREKKESFPLTVTSAQKNPTAFYLCASSVTGNQPQHFGDGTRLSIL.

This chain links TRBV5-8 with TRBJ1-4; the D gene is possibly TRBD1 (6 bases). The germline V and J ends were trimmed by 0 bases and 14 bases, with 14 bases remaining between them. There are 13 residues in the CDR3. CDR1 is SGHTS, CDR2 YDEGEE, per germline. The CDR3 DNA reads as TGTGCCAGCAGCTTGGGGGAACCGGGACACCTGTTTTTT. The encoded protein is CASSLGEPGHLFF.

The chain carries TRBV30 and TRBJ2-7; 9 nucleotides align to TRBD1. V was pared by 3 bases and J by 2 bases, with 8 bases of the junction left unmatched. CDR3 length: 15 amino acids. Per germline, CDR1 GTSNPN and CDR2 SVGIG (reference sequence). CDR3 sequence reads: CAWRPKGQGAYEQYF. In DNA, the CDR3 is TGTGCCTGGAGGCCCAAGGGACAGGGAGCCTACGAGCAGTACTTC.

The chain recombines TRBV29-1 with TRBJ2-1; 8 bases match TRBD2. The V gene's germline CDR1 is SQVTM and CDR2 ANQGSEA. Losses at the gene ends were 4 bases for V and 3 bases for J; bases not matched to a gene: 5. The CDR3 spans 14 residues. The CDR3: CSVGRAGGYNEQFF. DNA for the CDR3: TGCAGCGTTGGAAGGGCGGGGGGCTACAATGAGCAGTTCTTC.

V gene TRBV7-9 combines with J gene TRBJ2-7, with D possibly being TRBD2 (5 bases). The CDR3 is made up of 16 amino acids. V lost 3 bases and J lost 4, with 19 bases in between. Germline V gives CDR1 SEHNR, CDR2 FQNEAQ (reference sequence). The CDR3 DNA reads as TGTGCCAGCAGCTTGAGTCCGCGAGACTACCAGTACGAGCAGTACTTC. The encoded protein is CASSLSPRDYQYEQYF.